Below, 8 T cell receptor beta chains from the same sample are listed, as sequenced in a study. In TCRdb, the 5' RACE reads were re-called with MiXCR into one record per CDR3 protein. Here the sample spans roughly 39,000 distinct CDR3 sequences, 15% to 20% being singletons. Sequencing was carried out using naive CD4+ T cells sorted from a lymph node. Indicated subset: naive CD4+ T cells, CD4+CD45RA+CD25-. All receptors come from a female donor with breast cancer.

A few counts support this clonotype. The chain uses TRBV11-3 and TRBJ2-3; no firm D call. The CDR3 loop spans 13 amino acids. Germline V gives CDR1 SGHNT, CDR2 YENEEA. The V and J ends lost 3 bases and 7 bases respectively, with 11 bases between them. The DNA for the CDR3 is TGTGCCAGCAGCTTCGACCTTAGCAATACGCAGTATTTT. This codes for CASSFDLSNTQYF.

This clonotype was observed many times. The chain couples TRBV6-5 to TRBJ2-7; the match to TRBD1 covers 9 bases. The CDR3 is 12 amino acids. V shed 6 bases and J 6 bases; nucleotides not matched to a gene: 3. Germline V gene data show CDR1 as MNHEY and CDR2 as SVGAGI. DNA of the CDR3: TGTGCCAGCAGAAGGGGACAGGGCGAGCAGTACTTC. This sequence encodes CASRRGQGEQYF.

At least ten counts were recorded for this clonotype. The gene calls are TRBV6-1 and TRBJ1-1; D possibly corresponds to TRBD1 (5 bases). The V and J ends lost 2 bases and 2 bases respectively, with 12 bases between them. Germline V gives CDR1 MNHNS, CDR2 SASEGT. CDR3 length: 15 amino acids. CDR3 sequence (DNA): TGTGCCAGCAGTGAACCTGGGGGGAGAAACACTGAAGCTTTCTTT. This translates into CASSEPGGRNTEAFF.

The V gene is TRBV5-1, the J gene TRBJ2-7; no firm D call. Germline V CDR1 and CDR2: SGHRS, YFSETQ. V shed 7 bases and J shed 1 base, with 24 bases lying between them. The CDR3 spans 17 residues. The CDR3 DNA sequence: TGCGCCAGCGCGTCCTCCAGCGAAGGGATAGGGTCCTACGAGCAGTACTTC. Its protein is CASASSSEGIGSYEQYF.

The V gene is TRBV12-3 or TRBV12-4, the J gene TRBJ2-1, with D uncertain. CDR3 length: 15 amino acids. V was trimmed by 5 bases and J by 8 bases, leaving 19 bases between them. The CDR3 loop is CASSPPWDSVDEQFF. The CDR3 DNA follows: TGTGCCAGCAGTCCACCTTGGGATAGTGTGGATGAGCAGTTCTTC.

This clonotype was observed a few times. This chain uses TRBV28 with TRBJ1-3; possibly TRBD1 for D (5 bases). CDR1 is MDHEN and CDR2 is SYDVKM in the germline V gene. The CDR3 sequence is 13 residues long. The V and J ends lost 8 bases and 4 bases respectively, with 12 bases between them. CDR3 sequence: CASRGIEGNTIYF. CDR3 sequence (DNA): TGTGCCAGCCGGGGGATAGAGGGAAACACCATATATTTT.

V and J are TRBV5-5 and TRBJ1-2, with a tentative D call TRBD1 (5 bases). The CDR3 totals 14 residues. CDR1 is SGHKS and CDR2 is YYEKEE in the germline V gene (reference sequence). V lost 4 bases and J 8 bases, leaving 18 bases between the germline ends. CDR3 sequence: CASSLMGLGLGYTF. CDR3 coding DNA: TGTGCCAGCAGCCTGATGGGACTCGGATTGGGCTACACCTTC.

In this sample, this clonotype turned up a few times. The chain recombines TRBV30 with TRBJ2-3; D gene unclear. The germline V gene encodes CDR1 GTSNPN and CDR2 SVGIG (reference sequence). The CDR3 loop spans 14 amino acids. Trimming pared 3 bases from V and 3 bases from J, leaving 13 bases between. The CDR3 sequence: CAWSTSGSTDTQYF. The CDR3 DNA reads TGTGCCTGGAGCACGAGTGGATCTACAGATACGCAGTATTTT.